Presented here are 25 T cell receptor beta chains from one specimen sequenced in a study of shared clonotypes between healthy human individuals. The method was immunoSEQ multiplex PCR; TCRdb's version includes in-frame clones alone and lacks a portion of them. The data hold some 1.1 million clones, with roughly 77% observed a single time. The sequenced sample consisted of memory CD4+ T cells from PBMCs. Subset reported: CD45RA-negative fraction. The receptor set was obtained from a man aged 18 to 30 in good health. Some clones in this sample may be carry-over from other donors' samples.

The chain carries TRBV29-1 and TRBJ1-5; D may be TRBD1 (6 bases). With 7 bases removed from V and 3 bases from J, the gap between germline ends came to 19 bases. Germline V gene sequence: CDR1 SQVTM, CDR2 ANQGSEA. The CDR3 spans 15 residues. CDR3: CSEGHPDTPNQPQHF. As DNA, the CDR3 is TGCAGCGAGGGACACCCTGATACCCCCAATCAGCCCCAGCATTTT.

The V and J genes are TRBV18 and TRBJ2-1; no reliable D call. The CDR3 covers 14 residues. The ends were cut back, 0 bases at V and 10 bases at J, with 13 bases in the middle. In germline, CDR1 is KGHSH, CDR2 LQKENI. The CDR3 is CASSPPSVKGEQFF. The CDR3 nucleotides are TGTGCCAGCTCACCACCCAGCGTCAAGGGAGAGCAGTTCTTC.

Notes on this clone: The same CDR3 can be traced to other DNA sequences in this sample. The chain uses TRBV7-2 and TRBJ2-3; 10 bases line up with TRBD1. Germline lookup yields CDR1 SGHTA and CDR2 FQGNSA. This CDR3 has 15 amino acids. Losses at the gene ends were 6 bases for V and 4 bases for J; bases not matched to a gene: 7. This chain's CDR3 is CASSLSGQGADTQYF. Written as DNA, the CDR3 is TGTGCCAGCAGTTTATCCGGACAGGGGGCAGATACGCAGTATTTT.

This chain joins TRBV7-3 and TRBJ2-1; TRBD2 agrees at 11 bases. Losses at the gene ends were 2 bases for V and 6 bases for J; bases not matched to a gene: 9. The CDR3 runs to 17 residues. CDR1 is SGHTA and CDR2 is FQGTGA in the germline V gene. The DNA for the CDR3 is TGTGCCAGCAGCTTACTCCAAACCGGGACTAGCGGCAATGAGCAGTTCTTC. This translates into CASSLLQTGTSGNEQFF. The full variable domain, completed using reference TRBV7-3 and TRBJ2-1, is GAGVSQTPSNKVTEKGKYVELRCDPISGHTALYWYRQSLGQGPEFLIYFQGTGAADDSGLPNDRFFAVRPEGSVSTLKIQRTERGDSAVYLCASSLLQTGTSGNEQFFGPGTRLTVL.

The chain links TRBV7-8 to TRBJ2-7; TRBD1 aligns across 7 bases. Germline V gives CDR1 SGHVS, CDR2 FQNEAQ. V was pared by 1 base and J by 0 bases, with 3 bases of the junction left unmatched. The CDR3 consists of 15 residues. CDR3 sequence reads: CASSLGQGYSYEQYF. The DNA of the CDR3 is TGTGCCAGCAGCTTAGGACAGGGCTACTCCTACGAGCAGTACTTC. The full variable domain, completed using reference TRBV7-8 and TRBJ2-7, is GAGVSQSPRYKVAKRGQDVALRCDPISGHVSLFWYQQALGQGPEFLTYFQNEAQLDKSGLPSDRFFAERPEGSVSTLKIQRTQQEDSAVYLCASSLGQGYSYEQYFGPGTRLTVT.

The rearrangement joins TRBV5-1 to TRBJ2-3, with TRBD2 identical over 10 bases. V lost 0 bases to trimming and J lost 4 bases; unmatched junction nucleotides: 14. CDR3 length: 19 residues. Per germline, CDR1 SGHRS and CDR2 YFSETQ. CDR3 nucleotide sequence: TGCGCCAGCAGCTTGGGGGCTAGCGGGAGCTCCATTCGGCCAGATACGCAGTATTTT. Translation: CASSLGASGSSIRPDTQYF. Together with reference TRBV5-1 and TRBJ2-3, the CDR3 gives the full variable domain: KAGVTQTPRYLIKTRGQQVTLSCSPISGHRSVSWYQQTPGQGLQFLFEYFSETQRNKGNFPGRFSGRQFSNSRSEMNVSTLELGDSALYLCASSLGASGSSIRPDTQYFGPGTRLTVL.

V is TRBV28 and J is TRBJ2-3; 7 bases are shared with TRBD2. This CDR3 spans 16 amino acids. In germline, CDR1 is MDHEN, CDR2 SYDVKM. V lost 6 bases to trimming and J lost 6 bases; unmatched junction nucleotides: 15. The chain's CDR3 is CASREPSGKGWDTQYF. In DNA form, the CDR3 reads TGTGCCAGCAGAGAGCCCAGCGGGAAGGGGTGGGATACGCAGTATTTT.

About this clone itself: One base away lies a much larger clone, so this may be a sequencing read error. Other DNA sequences of this sample code for an identical CDR3. The V and J genes are TRBV28 and TRBJ2-5; D remains ambiguous. Germline V CDR1 and CDR2: MDHEN, SYDVKM. The CDR3 loop spans 13 amino acids. Trimming left V 3 bases short and J 0 bases short, with 5 bases between. Here the CDR3 DNA reads TGTGCCAGCAGTTTGGGTTACCAAGAGACCCAGTACTTC. Amino acid sequence: CASSLGYQETQYF.

The chain recombines TRBV2 with TRBJ2-1; D is unclear. Germline CDR1 is SNHLY and CDR2 is FYNNEI. The CDR3 loop spans 14 amino acids. V was cut by 7 bases and J by 9 bases, with 19 bases left in between. CDR3 sequence reads: CASNLGPVRSEQFF. The CDR3 region has the DNA TGTGCCAGCAACCTAGGACCGGTGAGGAGTGAGCAGTTCTTC.

The chain recombines TRBV4-2 with TRBJ2-7; a possible D gene is TRBD2 (7 bases). V was cut by 3 bases and J by 2 bases, with 17 bases left in between. The CDR3 contains 16 residues. Germline CDR1 reads LGHNA; CDR2 reads YNFKEQ. DNA for the CDR3: TGTGCCAGCAGCCATTCCTCGGGGGGCCCTACCTACGAGCAGTACTTC. Amino acid sequence: CASSHSSGGPTYEQYF.

The chain combines TRBV27 with TRBJ2-1; the D gene is possibly TRBD1 (6 bases). The CDR3 length is 17 residues. V was clipped by 5 bases and J by 3 bases, with 20 bases between them. Germline loops: CDR1 MNHEY, CDR2 SMNVEV (reference sequence). Here the CDR3 reads CASSPAGTILLYNEQFF. The CDR3 region has the DNA TGTGCCAGCAGTCCGGCCGGGACAATCTTACTCTACAATGAGCAGTTCTTC.

A few counts support this clone. The chain uses TRBV10-2 and TRBJ1-5; D is unclear. This CDR3 is built from 13 residues. V was trimmed by 1 base and J by 4 bases, leaving 5 bases between them. Germline V CDR1 and CDR2: WSHSY, SAAADI. The CDR3 DNA reads as TGCGCCAGCAGTGAGTGGTTAAATCAGCCCCAGCATTTT. Its protein is CASSEWLNQPQHF.

The gene calls are TRBV11-2 and TRBJ2-1; 11 nucleotides align to TRBD2. Losses at the gene ends were 7 bases for V and 9 bases for J; bases not matched to a gene: 14. CDR3 size: 16 residues. Germline V gives CDR1 SGHAT, CDR2 FQNNGV. CDR3 DNA sequence: TGTGCCAGCACCCCGGGGGGTAGCGGGAGGGCACGTGAGCAGTTCTTC. It translates to CASTPGGSGRAREQFF.

This chain connects TRBV19 to TRBJ1-2; D unclear. Per the germline V gene, CDR1 is LNHDA and CDR2 is SQIVND (reference sequence). Trimming pared 1 base from V and 2 bases from J, leaving 17 bases between. The CDR3 has 17 amino acids. In DNA form, the CDR3 reads TGTGCCAGTAGTATAGTTTTTAGACGACAAAACAACTATGGCTACACCTTC. Encoded protein: CASSIVFRRQNNYGYTF.

The V call is TRBV7-8, the J call TRBJ2-7; D remains unclear. This CDR3 has 14 residues. V lost 1 base and J 5 bases, leaving 12 bases between the germline ends. The germline V gene encodes CDR1 SGHVS and CDR2 FQNEAQ. The CDR3 reads CASSLGGSVDEQYF. The CDR3 region has the DNA TGTGCCAGCAGCTTAGGAGGTTCCGTGGACGAGCAGTACTTC.

V usage is TRBV2 and J usage is TRBJ2-5; D perhaps matches TRBD1 (5 bases). The DNA end favors TRBJ2-7, so the J call may be wrong. This CDR3 has 14 amino acids. CDR1 is SNHLY and CDR2 is FYNNEI in the germline V gene. The CDR3 region is CASSGQQVLYEQYF. The CDR3 coding sequence is TGTGCCAGCAGTGGTCAACAGGTCCTCTACGAGCAGTACTTC.

Concerning this clone itself: Other DNA sequences in this sample translate to the same CDR3. The chain joins TRBV5-8 to TRBJ1-2, with D hard to call. CDR1 is SGHTS, CDR2 YDEGEE, per germline. V was cut by 1 base and J by 4 bases, with 8 bases left in between. This CDR3 is built from 13 residues. CDR3 DNA: TGTGCCAGCAGCTTGACGGGAATCTATGGCTACACCTTC. This gives the protein CASSLTGIYGYTF.

The chain carries TRBV2 and TRBJ1-5; TRBD1 agrees at 10 bases. The CDR3 is 14 amino acids. Germline V gives CDR1 SNHLY, CDR2 FYNNEI. Trimming took 7 bases from V and 11 from J; bases not matched to a gene: 11. Here the CDR3 reads CASNPGGQGQAQHF. The CDR3 bases are TGTGCCAGCAACCCTGGGGGACAGGGGCAAGCCCAGCATTTT.

V is TRBV7-2 and J is TRBJ2-5; 7 bases are a match to TRBD1. The end of the DNA is better explained by TRBJ2-7, so the J call may be wrong. Germline V CDR1 and CDR2: SGHTA, FQGNSA. The CDR3 length is 14 residues. CDR3 in amino acids: CASSPRGSGDEQYF. The CDR3 DNA reads TGTGCCAGCAGCCCCAGGGGGTCAGGAGACGAGCAGTACTTC.

This sequence joins TRBV28 and TRBJ1-5, with D uncertain. V gave up 4 bases and J gave up 4 bases, with 5 bases separating them. CDR3 length equals 12 residues. CDR1 and CDR2 (germline): MDHEN, SYDVKM. CDR3 nucleotides: TGTGCCAGCAGTTCGATGAATCAGCCCCAGCATTTT. This gives the protein CASSSMNQPQHF.

The V call is TRBV6-5, the J call TRBJ2-7; 14 bases fit TRBD2. CDR3 size: 16 residues. V gave up 4 bases and J gave up 4 bases; unmatched junction bases: 6. The V gene's germline CDR1 is MNHEY and CDR2 SVGAGI. CDR3 loop: CASSSGTSGSRYEQYF. The CDR3 DNA reads as TGTGCCAGCAGTTCCGGGACTAGCGGGAGTAGGTACGAGCAGTACTTC.

In this sample, this clone turned up once. DNA of the CDR3: TGCGCCAGCAGTGAGGGTCGGGGGTTAGAACAGCCCCAGCATTTT. The encoded protein is CASSEGRGLEQPQHF. The chain couples TRBV10-2 to TRBJ1-5; tentatively, D is TRBD1 (5 bases). V was pared by 2 bases and J by 7 bases, with 15 bases between. This CDR3 region has 15 residues. The germline V gene encodes CDR1 WSHSY and CDR2 SAAADI.

This clone was recorded once. The V and J genes are TRBV5-1 and TRBJ1-1, with a weak D call TRBD1 (5 bases). The CDR3 is 15 amino acids. V was clipped by 0 bases and J by 1 base, with 10 bases between them. The V gene's germline CDR1 is SGHRS and CDR2 YFSETQ. The CDR3 protein is CASSLGEQANTEAFF. The CDR3 nucleotides read TGCGCCAGCAGCTTGGGTGAACAGGCGAACACTGAAGCTTTCTTT.

On this clone itself: A single base is all that separates this from a far larger clone, so a read error is likely. The chain joins TRBV11-1 to TRBJ2-2; tentative D call: TRBD2 (5 bases). This CDR3 region has 15 residues. CDR1 and CDR2 from the germline V gene are SGHAT and FQDESV (reference sequence). The CDR3 bases are TGTGCCAGACTTCGTCCTCCGGTTCGCGCCGGGGAGCTGTCTTTT. Translation gives CARLRPPVRAGELSF.

In the case of this clone: The same CDR3 can be traced to other DNA sequences in this sample. The chain is built from TRBV19 and TRBJ1-6; D may be TRBD1 (5 bases). The length of the CDR3 is 16 residues. Trimming removed 2 bases at V and 5 bases at J, with 13 bases between. In germline, CDR1 is LNHDA, CDR2 SQIVND (reference sequence). The CDR3 spells CASSISRTRNNSPLHF. The CDR3 nucleotides read TGTGCCAGTAGTATATCGCGGACAAGAAATAATTCACCCCTCCACTTT.